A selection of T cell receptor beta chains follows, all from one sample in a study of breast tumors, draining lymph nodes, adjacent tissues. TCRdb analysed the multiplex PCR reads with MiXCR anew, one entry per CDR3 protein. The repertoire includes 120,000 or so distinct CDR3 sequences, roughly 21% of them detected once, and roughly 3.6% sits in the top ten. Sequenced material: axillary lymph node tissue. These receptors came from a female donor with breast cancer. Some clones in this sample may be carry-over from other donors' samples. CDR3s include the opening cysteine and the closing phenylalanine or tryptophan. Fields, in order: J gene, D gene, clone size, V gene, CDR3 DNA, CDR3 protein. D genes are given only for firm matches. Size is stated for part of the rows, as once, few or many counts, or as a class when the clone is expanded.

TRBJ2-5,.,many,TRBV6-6,TGTGCCAGCAGTTACGGACAGTACCAAGAGACCCAGTACTTC,CASSYGQYQETQYF
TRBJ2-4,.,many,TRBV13,TGTGCCAGCAGCTTGAAGCGCGGCATTCAGTACTTC,CASSLKRGIQYF
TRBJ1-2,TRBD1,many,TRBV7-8,TGTGCCAGCAGCCGAGAGGGCAGGGGGCCCTATGGCTACACCTTC,CASSREGRGPYGYTF
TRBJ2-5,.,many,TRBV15,TGTGCCACCAGCAGAGATTTAGAGACCCAGTACTTC,CATSRDLETQYF
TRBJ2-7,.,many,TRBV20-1,TGCAGTGCGGGACTTCTCTCCTACGAGCAGTACTTC,CSAGLLSYEQYF
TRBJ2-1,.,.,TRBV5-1,TGCGCCAGCGGACCCGGGACTCTAACGGATGGGCAGTTCTTC,CASGPGTLTDGQFF
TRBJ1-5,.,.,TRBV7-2,TGTGCCAGCAGCACAGGACTTAGCAATCAGCCCCAGCATTTT,CASSTGLSNQPQHF
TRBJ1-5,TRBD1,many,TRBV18,TGTGCCAGCTCAGACAGGGTTAGCAATCAGCCCCAGCATTTT,CASSDRVSNQPQHF
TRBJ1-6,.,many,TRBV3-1,TGTGCCAGCAGCCAACGGGATAATTCACCCCTCCACTTT,CASSQRDNSPLHF
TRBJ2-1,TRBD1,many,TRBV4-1,TGCGCCAGCAGCCAGGGACAGGGGGGATGGGGCTACAATGAGCAGTTCTTC,CASSQGQGGWGYNEQFF
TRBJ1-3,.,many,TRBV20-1,TGCAGTGCACCGCCGCTCTCTGGAAACACCATATATTTT,CSAPPLSGNTIYF
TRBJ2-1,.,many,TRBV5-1,TGCGCCAGCAGCTTGGCCGTGGGCTACAATGAGCAGTTCTTC,CASSLAVGYNEQFF
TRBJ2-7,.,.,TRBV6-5,TGTGCCAGCTCTTCGGAGAGGGTATGGAGCGCCGAGCAGTACTTC,CASSSERVWSAEQYF
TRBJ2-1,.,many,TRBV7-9,TGTGCCAGCAGCTCCACGGGACGGGTTTACAATGAGCAGTTCTTC,CASSSTGRVYNEQFF
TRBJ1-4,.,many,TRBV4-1,TGCGCCAGCAGCCAAGATCCTTACAGGGATGAAAAACTGTTTTTT,CASSQDPYRDEKLFF
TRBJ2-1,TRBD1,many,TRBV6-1,TGTGCCAGCAGGACAGGGGTTGAGCAGTTCTTC,CASRTGVEQFF
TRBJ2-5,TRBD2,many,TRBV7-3,TGTGCCAGCAGCCAAACTAGCGGGGGGACCCAGTACTTC,CASSQTSGGTQYF
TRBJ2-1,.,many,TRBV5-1,TGCGTCAGCAGCTTGGTCGATGATGAGCAGTTCTTC,CVSSLVDDEQFF
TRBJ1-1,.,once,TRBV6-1,TGTGCCAGCAGTGAAGAGGGCAGGGGCACTGAAGCTTTCTTT,CASSEEGRGTEAFF
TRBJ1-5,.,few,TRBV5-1,TGCGCCAGCAGCTTGGGTACAGGGCCGGGCAATCAGCCCCAGCATTTT,CASSLGTGPGNQPQHF
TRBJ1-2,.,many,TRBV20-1,TGCAGTGCTAGCCGCGGGGGGGACGGCTACACCTTC,CSASRGGDGYTF
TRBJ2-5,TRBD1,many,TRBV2,TGTGCCAGCAGCGGGACAGGGGGTTTAGTGACCCAGTACTTC,CASSGTGGLVTQYF
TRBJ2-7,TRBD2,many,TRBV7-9,TGTGCCAGCAGCTTGGGACTAGCGGGAGGCCGATCCTACGAGCAGTACTTC,CASSLGLAGGRSYEQYF
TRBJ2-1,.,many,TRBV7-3,TGTGCCAGCAGCTTTTATGCTGAGCCCTACAATGAGCAGTTCTTC,CASSFYAEPYNEQFF
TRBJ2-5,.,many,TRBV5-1,TGCGCCAGCAGGTCCGGACAGCAAGAGACCCAGTACTTC,CASRSGQQETQYF
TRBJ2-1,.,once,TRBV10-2,TGCGCCAGCAGTGATGACTCGACTAGGGGGGCCTACAATGAGCAGTCCTTC,CASSDDSTRGAYNEQSF
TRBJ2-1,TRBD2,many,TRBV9,TGTGCCAGCAGCGTAGGCATCAGCGGGAGCTCCTACAATGAGCAGTTCTTC,CASSVGISGSSYNEQFF
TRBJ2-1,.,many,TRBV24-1,TGTGCCACCAGTGATGCGGCGGGGGTTCGAGGGGGCTCCTACAATGAGCAGTTCTTC,CATSDAAGVRGGSYNEQFF
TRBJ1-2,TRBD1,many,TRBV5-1,TGCGCCAGCAGGCGGGAACAGGGGGCGAGGGGCTACACCTTC,CASRREQGARGYTF
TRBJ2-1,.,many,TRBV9,TGTGCCAGCAGCGGGGACCTCAGCTCCTACAATGAGCAGTTCTTC,CASSGDLSSYNEQFF
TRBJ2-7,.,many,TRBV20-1,TGCAGTGCTAGAGATCCGCGAGGCTTCTACGAGCAGTACTTC,CSARDPRGFYEQYF
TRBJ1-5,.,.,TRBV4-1,TGCGCCAGCAGCCAAGATGCGGGACGAAGCAATCAGCCCCAGCATTTT,CASSQDAGRSNQPQHF
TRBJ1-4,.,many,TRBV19,TGTGCCAGTAGTGAGACGGGGACTAATGAAAAACTGTTTTTT,CASSETGTNEKLFF
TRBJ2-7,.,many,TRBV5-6,TGTGCCAGCAGCCTGAACTACGAGCAGTACTTC,CASSLNYEQYF
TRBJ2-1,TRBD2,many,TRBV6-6,TGTGCCAGCAGTAGCCAAGGACTAGCGGGAAGGAATGAGCAGTTCTTC,CASSSQGLAGRNEQFF
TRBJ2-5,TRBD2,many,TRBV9,TGTGCCAGCAGCGTAACCCCCTTAGCGGGGGGGCAAGAGACCCAGTACTTC,CASSVTPLAGGQETQYF